The clone carrying this T cell receptor beta chain was counted ten times or more. The table came from immunoSEQ multiplex PCR; TCRdb's copy has only in-frame clones and leaves some out. This table holds about 60,000 clones, roughly 80% found once. This entry belongs to a study of blood T cell repertoires in COVID-19. Study context: The origin of the acute and convalescent COVID-19 samples was the United States, Italy and Spain.

The CDR3 has 16 amino acids. Germline V lookup: CDR1 MNHEY, CDR2 SMNVEV (reference sequence). V was clipped by 7 bases and J by 1 base; unmatched bases: 6. Assignments of participants to cohorts depended upon their own reported clinical history. Sequencing was performed on PBMCs or T cells enriched from blood (not recorded which). This TCR derives from a woman aged 35 to 49 with acute COVID-19. The J gene is TRBJ2-2, the V gene TRBV27; TRBD2 aligns across 10 bases. The CDR3 sequence is CASKRTSGVNTGELFF. The CDR3 region has the DNA TGTGCCAGCAAGCGTACTAGCGGGGTGAACACCGGGGAGCTGTTTTTT.